This T cell receptor beta chain was obtained from a study of T cell repertoires in cytomegalovirus infection. Study context: In public TCR beta signatures, there were indications of both CMV infection and matching HLA type. Study-wide results and limits: The ex vivo response was dominated by HLA-C-restricted CMV-specific TCR beta clonotypes. People with CMV and the relevant HLA were identified by cumulative public TCR beta family frequency.

A note on this clonotype: The target antigen is unknown.

Per the germline V gene, CDR1 is SGHNT and CDR2 is YENEEA. The CDR3 covers 13 residues. V lost 3 bases and J lost 8, with 13 bases in between. TCRdb used MiXCR to reprocess the reads, holding one entry per CDR3 protein. This table has 310,000 or so distinct CDR3 sequences, about 17% appearing once. This rearrangement joins TRBV11-3 to TRBJ1-1; D perhaps matches TRBD1 (6 bases). This TCR came from a human donor in good health (CMV status not recorded). Some clones in this sample may be carry-over from other donors' samples. Sequenced input: PBMCs. CDR3 loop: CASSFSWGGEAFF. In nucleotides, the CDR3 is TGTGCCAGCAGCTTTTCATGGGGGGGCGAAGCTTTCTTT.